Listed below are T cell receptor beta chains from one sample, sequenced in a study of radiotherapy plus CTLA-4 blockade in lung cancer. Measured with immunoSEQ multiplex PCR; TCRdb has only the in-frame clones, and not every one. The sample has 45,000 or so clones; 73% are singletons. The sample in question was peripheral blood, obtained from a patient treated with radiotherapy plus ipilimumab. The source is a human donor with non-small cell lung cancer who had a complete response to radiotherapy plus ipilimumab. Each CDR3 is given with its conserved first and last residue. Fields, in order: CDR3 protein, CDR3 DNA, J gene, clone size, D gene, V gene. The D gene is left open where the match is weak. Clone size, where shown, is once, few, many, or a class for clones that have expanded.

CASRTENTDTQYF,TGTGCCAGCAGAACAGAGAACACAGATACGCAGTATTTT,TRBJ2-3,once,.,TRBV2
CASSYLGTRTEAFF,TGTGCCAGCAGTTACCTGGGGACAAGGACTGAAGCTTTCTTT,TRBJ1-1,.,.,TRBV6-5
CASSEQGDTIYF,TGCGCCAGCAGTGAGCAGGGGGACACCATATATTTT,TRBJ1-3,.,TRBD1,TRBV10-2
CASNLLGQGTQYF,TGTGCCAGCAACCTCCTGGGACAGGGGACCCAGTACTTC,TRBJ2-5,few,TRBD1,TRBV2
CASSQDLQGLGSGNTIYF,TGCGCCAGCAGCCAAGACTTACAGGGGCTAGGCTCTGGAAACACCATATATTTT,TRBJ1-3,.,TRBD1,TRBV4-1
CASSMRFRAGGGTDTQYF,TGTGCCAGTAGTATGAGGTTTCGAGCGGGAGGTGGCACAGATACGCAGTATTTT,TRBJ2-3,.,TRBD2,TRBV19
CASRSPGTDYGYTF,TGTGCCAGCAGATCCCCCGGGACAGACTATGGCTACACCTTC,TRBJ1-2,.,TRBD1,TRBV5-4
CASSLDQNYGYTF,TGCGCCAGCAGCTTGGATCAAAACTATGGCTACACCTTC,TRBJ1-2,.,.,TRBV5-1
CASSQVVTGNSPLHF,TGCGCCAGCAGCCAAGTGGTAACAGGGAATTCACCCCTCCACTTT,TRBJ1-6,.,.,TRBV4-3
CASSLVGQGLDTQYF,TGTGCCAGCAGCTTAGTGGGACAGGGGCTTGATACGCAGTATTTT,TRBJ2-3,.,TRBD1,TRBV7-9
CASSIAKALRHGYTF,TGTGCCAGTAGTATAGCGAAGGCCCTCAGGCATGGCTACACCTTC,TRBJ1-2,few,.,TRBV19
CASSLWLTGRVTEAFF,TGTGCCAGCAGTTTATGGTTGACAGGCCGCGTGACTGAAGCTTTCTTT,TRBJ1-1,few,.,TRBV27
CASSQDIARNYNEQFF,TGCGCCAGCAGCCAAGATATCGCCAGGAACTACAATGAGCAGTTCTTC,TRBJ2-1,.,.,TRBV4-1
CASSLGRTSSYEQYF,TGTGCCAGCAGTTTAGGACGGACTAGCTCCTACGAGCAGTACTTC,TRBJ2-7,once,TRBD2,TRBV6-5
CASSLGGLAGGLDEQFF,TGTGCCAGCAGCTTGGGTGGGCTAGCGGGGGGTTTGGATGAGCAGTTCTTC,TRBJ2-1,.,TRBD2,TRBV5-4
CASSRTAPQLYSGNTIYF,TGTGCCAGCAGTCGGACAGCCCCACAGCTATACTCTGGAAACACCATATATTTT,TRBJ1-3,.,.,TRBV2
CASSLVVTSGYSYEQYF,TGTGCCAGCAGCTTAGTTGTGACTAGCGGGTATTCCTACGAGCAGTACTTC,TRBJ2-7,.,TRBD2,TRBV7-9
CASSQDRGAGGGYEQYF,TGTGCCAGCAGCCAAGATCGAGGCGCGGGGGGGGGCTACGAGCAGTACTTC,TRBJ2-7,.,TRBD2,TRBV4-2
CASSLGDRVHTIYF,TGCGCCAGCAGCTTGGGGGACAGGGTACACACCATATATTTT,TRBJ1-3,.,TRBD1,TRBV5-1
CASSKGLAGGQPSETQYF,TGTGCCAGCAGCAAGGGACTAGCGGGGGGGCAGCCCTCAGAGACCCAGTACTTC,TRBJ2-5,.,TRBD2,TRBV9
CASKTSGRDEQFF,TGTGCCAGTAAAACTAGCGGGAGGGATGAGCAGTTCTTC,TRBJ2-1,few,TRBD2,TRBV19
CASSDLGLGFTGELFF,TGTGCCAGCAGTGACTTGGGACTAGGGTTCACCGGGGAGCTGTTTTTT,TRBJ2-2,.,TRBD2,TRBV6-4
CASLGRQGSLNTEAFF,TGTGCCAGCCTGGGTAGACAGGGAAGTCTGAACACTGAAGCTTTCTTT,TRBJ1-1,.,TRBD1,TRBV28
CAWSIWDRSTEAFF,TGTGCCTGGAGTATATGGGACAGAAGCACTGAAGCTTTCTTT,TRBJ1-1,once,TRBD1,TRBV30
CASSESSRQGANGNTIYF,TGTGCCAGCAGTGAATCCTCGAGACAGGGGGCAAATGGAAACACCATATATTTT,TRBJ1-3,.,TRBD1,TRBV25-1
CASSGAQGVNTEAFF,TGTGCCAGCAGCGGAGCCCAGGGCGTGAACACTGAAGCTTTCTTT,TRBJ1-1,.,.,TRBV7-9
CASRGPGNTIYF,TGTGCCAGCAGGGGCCCTGGGAACACCATATATTTT,TRBJ1-3,few,.,TRBV2
CASNLNTMGYEQYF,TGTGCCAGCAACCTTAATACTATGGGCTACGAGCAGTACTTC,TRBJ2-7,.,.,TRBV6-1
CASSVERQPRDNEQFF,TGTGCCAGCAGCGTAGAACGGCAACCGCGGGACAATGAGCAGTTCTTC,TRBJ2-1,.,.,TRBV9
CASSSGGSYNSPLHF,TGTGCCAGCAGCTCCGGGGGGAGCTATAATTCACCCCTCCACTTT,TRBJ1-6,once,.,TRBV7-9
CATLSNLGQGSNQPQHF,TGTGCCACCCTGAGTAATTTGGGACAGGGAAGCAATCAGCCCCAGCATTTT,TRBJ1-5,.,TRBD1,TRBV19
CASRRDSNYGYTF,TGTGCCAGCCGTAGGGACAGTAACTATGGCTACACCTTC,TRBJ1-2,.,TRBD1,TRBV6-1
CASRLAGDGNEQFF,TGTGCCAGCAGACTAGCGGGCGATGGGAATGAGCAGTTCTTC,TRBJ2-1,.,TRBD2,TRBV18
CASSSGVGNEQFF,TGCGCCAGCAGCTCAGGGGTGGGCAATGAGCAGTTCTTC,TRBJ2-1,.,.,TRBV5-1
CASSPLTGELFF,TGTGCCAGCTCACCTTTAACCGGGGAGCTGTTTTTT,TRBJ2-2,once,.,TRBV18
CASSLARNTEAFF,TGCGCCAGCAGCTTGGCGCGGAACACTGAAGCTTTCTTT,TRBJ1-1,.,.,TRBV5-1
CASSIDRGGNQPQHF,TGTGCCAGTAGTATAGACAGGGGAGGCAATCAGCCCCAGCATTTT,TRBJ1-5,.,.,TRBV19
CASSFGQGTYEQYF,TGTGCCAGCTCATTCGGACAGGGGACCTACGAGCAGTACTTC,TRBJ2-7,once,TRBD1,TRBV18
CASSQGASGGQETQYF,TGTGCCAGCAGCCAGGGGGCTAGCGGGGGGCAAGAGACCCAGTACTTC,TRBJ2-5,.,TRBD2,TRBV7-2
CASSAWASGGRETQYF,TGTGCCAGCAGCGCCTGGGCTAGCGGGGGGCGTGAGACCCAGTACTTC,TRBJ2-5,.,TRBD2,TRBV9
CASSPMRAGVQPQHF,TGTGCCAGCAGTCCAATGCGGGCGGGGGTTCAGCCCCAGCATTTT,TRBJ1-5,.,.,TRBV28
CASSKGGAGGTDTQYF,TGTGCCAGCAGCAAGGGAGGGGCAGGTGGCACAGATACGCAGTATTTT,TRBJ2-3,once,TRBD2,TRBV7-9
CAWSRGQGINEKLFF,TGTGCCTGGAGCAGGGGGCAGGGCATTAATGAAAAACTGTTTTTT,TRBJ1-4,few,TRBD1,TRBV30
CASSMSPGDTQYF,TGTGCCAGTAGTATGAGTCCAGGCGATACGCAGTATTTT,TRBJ2-3,.,.,TRBV19
CASSYSIGDSEQYF,TGTGCCAGCAGTTACTCGATAGGAGATTCCGAGCAGTACTTC,TRBJ2-7,.,.,TRBV6-6
CASSPRAGTGNNSPLHF,TGTGCCAGCAGCCCCAGGGCCGGGACAGGGAACAATTCACCCCTCCACTTT,TRBJ1-6,once,TRBD1,TRBV7-2